These T cell receptor beta chains were read from a single sample in a study of T-cell reconstitution after alpha-beta-depleted transplantation in children. TCRdb called the PCR reads again in MiXCR, with one record for every CDR3 protein. The sample shows roughly 89,000 distinct CDR3 sequences, 10% to 15% of them seen only once. Material: PBMCs from the stem cell graft donor, obtained from the stem cell graft. The receptors come from a human donor who donated a stem cell graft to a child with inherited bone marrow failure. The CDR3 runs from the conserved cysteine through the conserved F or W. D genes are given only for firm matches. The size of a clone is reported for some rows only, either as once, few or many, or as a class for expanded clones.

TRBV5-1	TRBJ2-5	few	-	TGCGCCAGCACCACGGGGGCCGGAGAGACCCAGTACTTC	CASTTGAGETQYF
TRBV6-1	TRBJ2-7	many	-	TGTGCCAGCAGTGAAGGGGTAACAGGGTACGAGCAGTACTTC	CASSEGVTGYEQYF
TRBV12-3/TRBV12-4	TRBJ2-5	many	-	TGTGCCAGCAGTTTCGAGCTCCAAGAGACCCAGTACTTC	CASSFELQETQYF
TRBV2	TRBJ2-3	-	TRBD2	TGTGCCAGTGAGCGGGAGAAGAGCACAGATACGCAGTATTTT	CASEREKSTDTQYF
TRBV7-2	TRBJ2-7	many	TRBD2	TGTGCCAGCAGCGAAGGACTAGCGGGAGGGGACTACGAGCAGTACTTC	CASSEGLAGGDYEQYF
TRBV2	TRBJ1-6	many	TRBD1	TGTGCCAGCGGGACAGGCTATAATTCACCCCTCCACTTT	CASGTGYNSPLHF
TRBV3-1	TRBJ2-2	many	TRBD1	TGTGCCAGCAGCGACAGGGACCTTAAGGACACCGGGGAGCTGTTTTTT	CASSDRDLKDTGELFF
TRBV11-2	TRBJ2-1	few	-	TGTGCCAGCAGCCCACGGAGCCCTTACAATGAGCAGTTCTTC	CASSPRSPYNEQFF
TRBV7-2	TRBJ1-3	many	-	TGTGCCAGCAGCGCGTATGGGGGCTCTGGAAACACCATATATTTT	CASSAYGGSGNTIYF
TRBV7-2	TRBJ2-3	many	-	TGTGCCAGCAGCCGCCGCCCGGGGACCACTAGCACAGATACGCAGTATTTT	CASSRRPGTTSTDTQYF
TRBV28	TRBJ2-7	many	-	TGTGCCAGTGTTGGGGCCTCAAGGTATATGGACGAGCAGTACTTC	CASVGASRYMDEQYF
TRBV12-3/TRBV12-4	TRBJ1-5	many	-	TGTGCCAGCAGCCACAACGGCAATCAGCCCCAGCATTTT	CASSHNGNQPQHF
TRBV20-1	TRBJ2-1	few	TRBD1	TGCAGTGCCCCGGACAGGGCAGATGAGCAGTTCTTC	CSAPDRADEQFF
TRBV2	TRBJ1-6	many	TRBD1	TGTGCCAGCAGTGTCGGACAGGGAAGCTCACCCCTCCACTTT	CASSVGQGSSPLHF
TRBV11-2	TRBJ2-5	many	-	TGTGCCAGCAGCCAAAGCCGCGAGACCCAGTACTTC	CASSQSRETQYF
TRBV20-1	TRBJ2-3	many	-	TGCAGTGTCCAGGACGGGAGCACAGATACGCAGTATTTT	CSVQDGSTDTQYF
TRBV10-3	TRBJ2-5	many	-	TGTGCCATCAGTGAGTCTACATTAGGGACTGTTGAAGAGACCCAGTACTTC	CAISESTLGTVEETQYF
TRBV5-1	TRBJ2-3	many	-	TGCGCCAGCAGCCTATCAGCGAACCCCACAGATACGCAGTATTTT	CASSLSANPTDTQYF
TRBV4-3	TRBJ2-1	many	TRBD1	TGCGCCAGCAGCCCCGCGGGACAGGGGTACAATGAGCAGTTCTTC	CASSPAGQGYNEQFF
TRBV20-1	TRBJ2-1	many	-	TGCAGTGCTAGAGTTAGGGTGAGCTCCTACAATGAGCAGTTCTTC	CSARVRVSSYNEQFF
TRBV20-1	TRBJ2-5	-	TRBD1	TGCAGTGCACGGACAGGGGCCTTGGGGGGGGGGGAGACCCAGTACTTC	CSARTGALGGGETQYF
TRBV3-1	TRBJ2-3	many	-	TGTGCCAGCAGCCCCAACCATGGGGATACGCAGTATTTT	CASSPNHGDTQYF
TRBV11-2	TRBJ2-7	many	-	TGTGCCAGCAGCCCATTAGATCATGGGGGCTACGAGCAGTACTTC	CASSPLDHGGYEQYF
TRBV14	TRBJ2-7	few	-	TGTGCCAGCAGCCAAGGCGGACCTTTCCGATACCACGAGCAGTACTTC	CASSQGGPFRYHEQYF
TRBV19	TRBJ2-3	few	-	TGTGCCAGTAGTATAAGGTTTGGGCGGAGTAGCACAGATACGCAGTATTTT	CASSIRFGRSSTDTQYF
TRBV7-3	TRBJ2-3	many	-	TGTGCCAGCAGCTTTCAGGGTGCGGATACGCAGTATTTT	CASSFQGADTQYF
TRBV2	TRBJ2-5	-	-	TGTGCCAGCTGTGTAGATAGTTTTCAAGAGACCCAGTACTTC	CASCVDSFQETQYF
TRBV7-2	TRBJ1-1	many	-	TGTGCCAGCAGCTCATCTTGGGGACCCGATAGCACTGAAGCTTTCTTT	CASSSSWGPDSTEAFF
TRBV29-1	TRBJ1-2	many	TRBD1	TGCAGCGTTATAACAGGGGGCGACTATGGCTACACCTTC	CSVITGGDYGYTF
TRBV5-1	TRBJ2-1	-	TRBD2	TGCGCCAGCAGCTTGGTCCTAGCGGGCCACAATGAGCAGTTCTTC	CASSLVLAGHNEQFF
TRBV5-1	TRBJ2-2	once	-	TGCGCCAGCAGCTTGGCCATTGGGCCCTCTGCCTCCGGGGAGCTGTTTTTT	CASSLAIGPSASGELFF
TRBV7-3	TRBJ2-7	many	TRBD2	TGTGCCAGCAGCCCACACAGCGGGAGCTACGAGCAGTACTTC	CASSPHSGSYEQYF
TRBV7-2	TRBJ2-7	many	-	TGTGCCAGCAGCTTAGAGGCGTTCTACGAGCAGTACTTC	CASSLEAFYEQYF
TRBV12-3/TRBV12-4	TRBJ2-1	many	-	TGTGCCAGCAGCTCCCCGTTCCGGGAGCAGTTCTTC	CASSSPFREQFF
TRBV11-2	TRBJ2-3	-	-	TGTGCCAGCAGCCCCATGAGACTTTCAGATACGCAGTATTTT	CASSPMRLSDTQYF
TRBV12-3/TRBV12-4	TRBJ1-5	-	-	TGTGCCAGCAGTTTGGACCGCCTTCAGCCCCAGCATTTT	CASSLDRLQPQHF
TRBV6-2/TRBV6-3	TRBJ2-1	many	-	TGTGCCAGCAGAGAACTTACGCTAGGATATGGCTTCTTC	CASRELTLGYGFF
TRBV6-5	TRBJ2-7	many	-	TGTGCCAGCAGGACGATGGCCAGCTCCTACGAGCAGTACTTC	CASRTMASSYEQYF
TRBV4-2	TRBJ2-7	-	-	TGTGCCAGCAGCCGCAGGCTCCGGTCCTCCTACGAGCAGTACTTC	CASSRRLRSSYEQYF
TRBV9	TRBJ2-5	few	-	TGTGCCAGCAGCGACGGGGTCTACCAAGAGACCCAGTACTTC	CASSDGVYQETQYF
TRBV28	TRBJ2-7	-	-	TGTGCCAGCAGTCCTCTTTTTGGCTCCTACGAGCAGTACTTC	CASSPLFGSYEQYF
TRBV7-2	TRBJ1-4	many	-	TGTGCCAGCAGCCCCGCGAAGGCCGAAAAACTGTTTTTT	CASSPAKAEKLFF
TRBV7-9	TRBJ2-2	many	TRBD2	TGTGCCAGCAGCACCGGACTAGCGGCCATGACCGGGGAGCTGTTTTTT	CASSTGLAAMTGELFF
TRBV20-1	TRBJ2-7	many	TRBD1	TGCAGTGCTAGCCGGCCCGGGACAGGGACCTACGAGCAGTACTTC	CSASRPGTGTYEQYF
TRBV25-1	TRBJ1-5	many	-	TGTGCCAGCAGTGGATCCGGGGTGTGGGAGCCCCAGCATTTT	CASSGSGVWEPQHF